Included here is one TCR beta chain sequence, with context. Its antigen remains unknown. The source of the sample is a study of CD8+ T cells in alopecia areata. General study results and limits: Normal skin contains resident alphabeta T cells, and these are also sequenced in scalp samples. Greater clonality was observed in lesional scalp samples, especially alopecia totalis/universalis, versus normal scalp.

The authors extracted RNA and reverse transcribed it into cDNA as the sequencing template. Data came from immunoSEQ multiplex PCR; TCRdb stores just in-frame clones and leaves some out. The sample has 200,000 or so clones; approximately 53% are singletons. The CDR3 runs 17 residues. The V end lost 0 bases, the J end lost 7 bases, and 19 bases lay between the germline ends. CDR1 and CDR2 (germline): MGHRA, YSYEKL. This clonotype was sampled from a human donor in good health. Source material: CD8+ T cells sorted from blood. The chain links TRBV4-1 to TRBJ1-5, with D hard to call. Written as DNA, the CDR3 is TGCGCCAGCAGCCAAGAAGAGGGCGGGCTGGCGGGGCAGCCCCAGCATTTT. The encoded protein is CASSQEEGGLAGQPQHF.